This TCR beta chain was sequenced in a study of T cell clonality in common variable immunodeficiency. Regarding the study as a whole: Common variable immunodeficiency TCR beta sequences reportedly had fewer deletions and N-nucleotide insertions. CVID subjects showed higher TCRbeta clonality than healthy controls.

Germline CDR1 DFQATT, CDR2 SNEGSKA (reference sequence). This CDR3 has 14 residues. V was pared by 5 bases and J by 0 bases, with 14 bases between. This clone was seen ten or more times. Its antigen is unidentified. The sequence runs out 3 residues before the end of the CDR3; the remainder is reconstructed from the germline J gene. Patients and controls were mostly of Caucasian heritage. Produced via immunoSEQ multiplex PCR; TCRdb's table is partial and in-frame only. The repertoire has more than 65,000 clones, none seen only once; the ten largest take 0.75% to 1%. The sequence came from a person between 18 and 75 years old in good health. The genes are TRBV20-1 and TRBJ2-7; D is perhaps TRBD2 (6 bases). The sequencing input was peripheral blood mononuclear cells. The CDR3 spells CSAASGLTSYEQYF. CDR3 DNA (partial): TGCAGTGCTGCTTCGGGACTTACCTCCTACGAG.